The 7 T cell receptor beta chains below were found in one sample sequenced in a study of human T cells and chemical hapten exposure. The time point is: patch test 3, about 24 weeks after DPC sensitization. Treatment given: therapeutic diphenylcyclopropenone sensitization with weekly scalp DPC. MiXCR, applied by TCRdb to the RACE reads, yields one record per CDR3 protein. The sample has fewer than 55,000 distinct CDR3 sequences; roughly a tenth are singletons. This specimen was whole blood, taken in connection with sensitization to the hapten diphenylcyclopropenone (DPC). The receptors were sampled from a middle-aged woman with alopecia areata. Some clones in this sample may be carry-over from other donors' samples.

V gene TRBV27 combines with J gene TRBJ2-5; D call uncertain. Germline V gives CDR1 MNHEY, CDR2 SMNVEV (reference sequence). The CDR3 spans 15 residues. Trimming took off 7 bases at V and 3 bases at J, with 18 bases between the two ends. The CDR3 is CASKTARERKETQYF. The CDR3 DNA reads as TGTGCCAGCAAAACGGCAAGGGAAAGAAAAGAGACCCAGTACTTC.

The CDR3 sequence is CASSQASGVAYNEQFF. In DNA form, the CDR3 reads TGTGCCAGCAGCCAAGCTAGCGGGGTCGCCTACAATGAGCAGTTCTTC. V is TRBV4-2 and J is TRBJ2-1; 9 bases are shared with TRBD2. The CDR3 is made up of 16 amino acids. The trim removed 1 base at V and 2 bases at J, leaving 3 bases unmatched. CDR1 and CDR2 (germline): LGHNA, YNFKEQ.

This clonotype was seen repeatedly, ten times or more. The chain recombines TRBV5-4 with TRBJ1-2, with a weak D call TRBD1 (5 bases). The V end was cut by 4 bases, the J end by 8 bases, with 18 bases between. CDR1 and CDR2 (germline): SGHNT, YYREEE (reference sequence). This CDR3 has 14 amino acids. The DNA for the CDR3 is TGTGCCAGCAGCCGGCAGGAACCGGGGCGAGGCTACACCTTC. This codes for CASSRQEPGRGYTF.

This clonotype was detected only a few times. The chain is built from TRBV13 and TRBJ2-5, with a possible D match to TRBD2 (5 bases). The CDR3 length is 14 residues. Per the germline V gene, CDR1 is PRHDT and CDR2 is FYEKMQ (reference sequence). Trimming left V 5 bases short and J 5 bases short, with 15 bases between. CDR3 DNA: TGTGCCAGCAGCCCCCGAGGTGGCGGGGAGACCCAGTACTTC. It codes for CASSPRGGGETQYF.

The chain links TRBV19 to TRBJ2-3; D unresolved. The CDR3 covers 13 residues. The V end lost 5 bases, the J end lost 2 bases, and 8 bases lay between the germline ends. Germline V gives CDR1 LNHDA, CDR2 SQIVND (reference sequence). The CDR3 coding sequence is TGTGCCAGTAGTTCATGGAACACAGATACGCAGTATTTT. The encoded protein is CASSSWNTDTQYF.

The table lists this clonotype with a few counts. The V gene is TRBV30, the J gene TRBJ1-2; D uncertain. Trimming removed 0 bases from V and 2 bases from J, with 13 bases in between. Germline V lookup: CDR1 GTSNPN, CDR2 SVGIG (reference sequence). The CDR3 consists of 15 residues. CDR3 sequence: CAWSVLGGENYGYTF. DNA for the CDR3: TGTGCCTGGAGTGTACTGGGCGGGGAGAACTATGGCTACACCTTC.

Regarding this clonotype: A single base separates this from a much larger clone, so it may be a read error. This sequence joins TRBV18 and TRBJ1-1; D is uncertain. The CDR3 length is 17 residues. V shed 8 bases and J shed 2 bases, with 24 bases lying between them. The germline gives CDR1 KGHSH, CDR2 LQKENI. The CDR3 reads CASTSFHGSGRNTEAFF. The CDR3 region has the DNA TGTGCCAGCACATCCTTCCACGGGTCCGGTCGTAACACTGAAGCTTTCTTT. Variable domain in full (rest from reference TRBV18 and TRBJ1-1): NAGVMQNPRHLVRRRGQEARLRCSPMKGHSHVYWYRQLPEEGLKFMVYLQKENIIDESGMPKERFSAEFPKEGPSILRIQQVVRGDSAAYFCASTSFHGSGRNTEAFFGQGTRLTVV.